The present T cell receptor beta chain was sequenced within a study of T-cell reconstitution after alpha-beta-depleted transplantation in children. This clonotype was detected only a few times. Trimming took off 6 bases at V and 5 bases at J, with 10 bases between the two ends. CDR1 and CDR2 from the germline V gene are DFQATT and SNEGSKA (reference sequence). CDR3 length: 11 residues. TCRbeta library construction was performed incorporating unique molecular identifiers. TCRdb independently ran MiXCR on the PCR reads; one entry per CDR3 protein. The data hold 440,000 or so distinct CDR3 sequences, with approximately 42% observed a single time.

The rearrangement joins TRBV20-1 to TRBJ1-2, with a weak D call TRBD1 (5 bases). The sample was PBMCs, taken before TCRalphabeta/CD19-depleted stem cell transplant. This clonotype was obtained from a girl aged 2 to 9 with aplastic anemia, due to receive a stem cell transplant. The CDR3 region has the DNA TGCAGTGCCCCAGACAGATATGGCTACACCTTC. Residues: CSAPDRYGYTF.